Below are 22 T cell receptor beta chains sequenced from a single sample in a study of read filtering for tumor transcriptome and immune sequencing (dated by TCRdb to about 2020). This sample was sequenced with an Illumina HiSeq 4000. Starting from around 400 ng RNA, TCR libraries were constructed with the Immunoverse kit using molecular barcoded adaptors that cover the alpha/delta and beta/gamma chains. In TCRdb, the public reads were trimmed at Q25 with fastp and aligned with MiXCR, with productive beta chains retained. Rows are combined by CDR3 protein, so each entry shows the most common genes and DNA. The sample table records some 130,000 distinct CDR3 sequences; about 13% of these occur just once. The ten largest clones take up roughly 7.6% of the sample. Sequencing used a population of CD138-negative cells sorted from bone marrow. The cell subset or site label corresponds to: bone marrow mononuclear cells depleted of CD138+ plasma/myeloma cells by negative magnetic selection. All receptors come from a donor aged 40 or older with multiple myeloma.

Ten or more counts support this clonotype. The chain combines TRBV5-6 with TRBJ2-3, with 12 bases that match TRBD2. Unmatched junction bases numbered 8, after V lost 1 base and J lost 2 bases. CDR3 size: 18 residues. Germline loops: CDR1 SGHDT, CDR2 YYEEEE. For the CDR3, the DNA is TGTGCCAGCAGCTTGCCTCTTACTAGCGGGAGGCCCACAGATACGCAGTATTTT. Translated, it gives CASSLPLTSGRPTDTQYF.

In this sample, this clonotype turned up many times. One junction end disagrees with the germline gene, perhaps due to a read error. The CDR3 sequence is CASSEEAASTDTQYF. In DNA, the CDR3 is TGTGCCAGCAGCGAAGAAGCAGCTAGCACAGATACGCAGTATTTT. The rearrangement links TRBV14 to TRBJ2-3; D is undetermined. The CDR3 length is 15 residues. The germline V gene has CDR1 SGHDN and CDR2 FVKESK.

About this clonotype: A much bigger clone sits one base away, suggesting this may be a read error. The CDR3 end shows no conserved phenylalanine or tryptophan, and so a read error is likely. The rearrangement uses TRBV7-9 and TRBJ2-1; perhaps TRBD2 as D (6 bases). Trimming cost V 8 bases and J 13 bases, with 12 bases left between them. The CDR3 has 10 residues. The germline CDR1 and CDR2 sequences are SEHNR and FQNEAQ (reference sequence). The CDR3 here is CASEEEGQFS. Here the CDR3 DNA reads TGTGCCAGCGAGGAGGAGGGCCAGTTCTCC.

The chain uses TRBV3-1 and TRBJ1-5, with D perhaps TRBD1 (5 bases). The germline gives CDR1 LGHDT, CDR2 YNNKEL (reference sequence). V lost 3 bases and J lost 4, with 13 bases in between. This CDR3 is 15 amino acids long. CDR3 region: CASSQGDRRNQPQHF. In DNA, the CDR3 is TGTGCCAGCAGCCAGGGGGACCGGAGAAATCAGCCCCAGCATTTT.

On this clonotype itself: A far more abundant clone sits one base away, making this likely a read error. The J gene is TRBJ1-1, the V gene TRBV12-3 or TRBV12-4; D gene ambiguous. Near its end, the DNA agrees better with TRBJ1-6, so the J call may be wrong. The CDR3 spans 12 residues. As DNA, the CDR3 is TGTGCCAGCGAGCGTGGTGATCCACCCCTCCACTTT. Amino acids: CASERGDPPLHF.

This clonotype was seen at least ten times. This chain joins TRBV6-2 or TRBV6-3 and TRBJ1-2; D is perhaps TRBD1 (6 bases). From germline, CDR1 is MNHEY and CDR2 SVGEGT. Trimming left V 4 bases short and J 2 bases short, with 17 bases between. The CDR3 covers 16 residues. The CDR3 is CASSSLPRGQNYGYTF. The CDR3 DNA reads TGTGCCAGCAGTTCTCTGCCCCGGGGACAAAACTATGGCTACACCTTC.

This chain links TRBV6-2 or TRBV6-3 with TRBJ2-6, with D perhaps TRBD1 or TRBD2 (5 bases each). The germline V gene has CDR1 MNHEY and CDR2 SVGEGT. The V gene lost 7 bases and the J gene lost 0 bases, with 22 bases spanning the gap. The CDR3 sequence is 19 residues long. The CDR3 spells CASTLPPGRTHSGANVLTF. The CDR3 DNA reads TGTGCCAGCACGCTTCCGCCGGGACGTACACACTCTGGGGCCAACGTCCTGACTTTC.

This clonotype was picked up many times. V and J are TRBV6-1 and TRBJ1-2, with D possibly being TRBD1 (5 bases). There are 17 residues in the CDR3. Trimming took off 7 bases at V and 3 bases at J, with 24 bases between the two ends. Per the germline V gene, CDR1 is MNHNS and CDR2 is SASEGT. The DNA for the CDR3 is TGTGCCAGCACGGAGTATGTAGGGGCAGGGAGCGACTATGGCTACACCTTC. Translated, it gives CASTEYVGAGSDYGYTF.

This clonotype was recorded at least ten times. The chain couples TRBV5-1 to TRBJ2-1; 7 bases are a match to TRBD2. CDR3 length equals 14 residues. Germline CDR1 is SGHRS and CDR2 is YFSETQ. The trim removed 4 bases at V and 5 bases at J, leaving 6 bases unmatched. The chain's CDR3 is CASSRFGTNNEQFF. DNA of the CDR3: TGCGCCAGCAGCCGGTTTGGGACTAACAATGAGCAGTTCTTC.

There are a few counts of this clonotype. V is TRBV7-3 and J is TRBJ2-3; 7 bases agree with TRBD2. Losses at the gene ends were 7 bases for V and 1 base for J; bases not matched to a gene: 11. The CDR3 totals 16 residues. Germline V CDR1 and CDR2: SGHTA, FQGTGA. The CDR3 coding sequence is TGTGCCAGCACCCCTGGCGGGAGCGGGGGCACAGATACGCAGTATTTT. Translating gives CASTPGGSGGTDTQYF.

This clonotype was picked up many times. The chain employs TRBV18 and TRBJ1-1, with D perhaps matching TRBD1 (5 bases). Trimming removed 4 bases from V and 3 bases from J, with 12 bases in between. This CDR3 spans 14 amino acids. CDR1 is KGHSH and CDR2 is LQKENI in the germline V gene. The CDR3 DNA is TGTGCCAGCTCACGCGGCGGAGGGGACACTGAAGCTTTCTTT. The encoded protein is CASSRGGGDTEAFF.

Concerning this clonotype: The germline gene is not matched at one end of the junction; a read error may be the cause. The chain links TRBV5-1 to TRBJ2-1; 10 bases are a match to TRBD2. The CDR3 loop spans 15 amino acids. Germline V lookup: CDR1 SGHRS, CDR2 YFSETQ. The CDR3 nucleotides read TGCGCCTGCAGCTTAGCGGGAGGAACCCACAATGAGCTGTTCTTC. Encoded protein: CACSLAGGTHNELFF.

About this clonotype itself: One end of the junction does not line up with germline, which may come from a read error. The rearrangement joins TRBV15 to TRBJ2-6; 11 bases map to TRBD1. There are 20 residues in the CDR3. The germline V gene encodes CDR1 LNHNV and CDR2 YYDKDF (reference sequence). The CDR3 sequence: CATSSRISGTGGSGADVLTF. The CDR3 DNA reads TGTGCCACCAGCAGCCGAATCTCCGGGACAGGGGGATCTGGGGCCGACGTCCTGACTTTC.

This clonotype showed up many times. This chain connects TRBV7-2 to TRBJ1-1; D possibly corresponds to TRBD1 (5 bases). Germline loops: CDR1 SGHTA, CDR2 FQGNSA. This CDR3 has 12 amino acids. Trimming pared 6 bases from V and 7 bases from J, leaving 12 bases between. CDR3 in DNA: TGTGCCAGCAGTAGGACCGGGGGTGAAGCTTTCTTT. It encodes CASSRTGGEAFF.

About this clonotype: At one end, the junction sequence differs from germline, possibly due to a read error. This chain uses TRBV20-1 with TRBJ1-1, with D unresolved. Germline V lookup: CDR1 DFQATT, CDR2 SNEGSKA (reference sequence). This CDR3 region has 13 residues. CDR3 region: CSARGAGGGKASF. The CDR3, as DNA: TGCAGTGCTAGAGGGGCAGGAGGAGGTAAAGCTTCCTTT.

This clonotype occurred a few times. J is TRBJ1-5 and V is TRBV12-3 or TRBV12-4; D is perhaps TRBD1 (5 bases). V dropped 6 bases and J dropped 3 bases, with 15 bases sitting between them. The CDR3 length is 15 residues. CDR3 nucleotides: TGTGCCAGCAGCGGGGGGATAACGGTCAATCAGCCCCAGCATTTT. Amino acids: CASSGGITVNQPQHF.

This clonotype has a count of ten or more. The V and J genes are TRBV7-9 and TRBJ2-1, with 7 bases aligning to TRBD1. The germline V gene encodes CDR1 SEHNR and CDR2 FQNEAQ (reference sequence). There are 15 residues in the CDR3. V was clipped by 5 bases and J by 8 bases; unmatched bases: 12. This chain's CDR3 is CASSHAGGWSHEQFF. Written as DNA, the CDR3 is TGTGCCAGCAGCCATGCAGGGGGATGGTCTCATGAGCAGTTCTTC.

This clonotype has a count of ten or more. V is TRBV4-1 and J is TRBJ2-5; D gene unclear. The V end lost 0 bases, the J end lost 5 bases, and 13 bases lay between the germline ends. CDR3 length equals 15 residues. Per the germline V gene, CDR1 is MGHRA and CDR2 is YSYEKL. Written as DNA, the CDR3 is TGCGCCAGCAGCCAAGATTTTGTATACGGCGAGACCCAGTACTTC. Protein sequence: CASSQDFVYGETQYF.

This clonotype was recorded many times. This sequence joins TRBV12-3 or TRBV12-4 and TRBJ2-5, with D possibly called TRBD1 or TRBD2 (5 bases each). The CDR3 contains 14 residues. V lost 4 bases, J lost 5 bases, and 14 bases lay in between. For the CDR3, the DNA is TGTGCCAGCAGTTCTGCCGGGACCAGGGAGACCCAGTACTTC. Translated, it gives CASSSAGTRETQYF.

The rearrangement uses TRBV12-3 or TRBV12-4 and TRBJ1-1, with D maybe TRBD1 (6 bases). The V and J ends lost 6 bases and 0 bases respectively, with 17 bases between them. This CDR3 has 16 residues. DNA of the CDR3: TGTGCCAGCAGGTTGACAGGATTATCGATGAACACTGAAGCTTTCTTT. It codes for CASRLTGLSMNTEAFF.

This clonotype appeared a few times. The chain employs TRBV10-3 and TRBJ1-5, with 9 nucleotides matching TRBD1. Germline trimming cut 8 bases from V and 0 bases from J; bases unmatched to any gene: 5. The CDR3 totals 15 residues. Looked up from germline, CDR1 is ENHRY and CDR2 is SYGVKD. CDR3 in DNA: TGTGCCATCGGGGGACAGGGCCATAGCAATCAGCCCCAGCATTTT. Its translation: CAIGGQGHSNQPQHF.

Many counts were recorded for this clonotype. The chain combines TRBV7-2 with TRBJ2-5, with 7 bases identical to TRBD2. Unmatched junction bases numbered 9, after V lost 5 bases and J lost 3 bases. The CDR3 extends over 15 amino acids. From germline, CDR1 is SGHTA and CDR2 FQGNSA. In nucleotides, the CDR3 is TGTGCCAGCAGCCCTCGCCCCGCGGGAGAAGAGACCCAGTACTTC. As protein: CASSPRPAGEETQYF.